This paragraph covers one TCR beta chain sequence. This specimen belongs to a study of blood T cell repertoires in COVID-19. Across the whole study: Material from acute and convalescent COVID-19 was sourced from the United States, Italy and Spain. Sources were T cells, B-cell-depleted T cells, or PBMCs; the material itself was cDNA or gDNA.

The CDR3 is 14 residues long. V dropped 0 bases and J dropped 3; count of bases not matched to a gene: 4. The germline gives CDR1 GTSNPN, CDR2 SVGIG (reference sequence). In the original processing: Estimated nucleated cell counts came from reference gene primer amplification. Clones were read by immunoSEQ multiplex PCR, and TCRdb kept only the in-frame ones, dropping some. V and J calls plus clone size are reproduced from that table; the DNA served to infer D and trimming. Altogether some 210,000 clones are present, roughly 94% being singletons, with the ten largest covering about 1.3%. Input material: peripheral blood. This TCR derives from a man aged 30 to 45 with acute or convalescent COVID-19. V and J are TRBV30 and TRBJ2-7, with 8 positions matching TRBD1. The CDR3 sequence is CAWSVTGVVYEQYF. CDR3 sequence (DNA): TGTGCCTGGAGTGTGACAGGGGTGGTCTACGAGCAGTACTTC.